This T cell receptor (beta chain) emerged from a study of blood T cell repertoires in COVID-19. Study-level background: PBMCs, B-cell-depleted T cells, or T cells provided the cDNA or gDNA that made up the material.

Per the original methods: Amplifying reference gene primers gave estimates of nucleated cell counts. Only in-frame clones appear in the TCRdb table, and some are missing; sequencing was by immunoSEQ multiplex PCR. D and trimming come from the DNA, and the V and J calls and clone size come from that table. The sample carries around 230,000 clones, roughly 89% recorded once. Residents of about 25 US areas, aged roughly 18 to 89 years, made up the participants. Cohort assignment relied on participant-reported clinical history. The CDR3 is made up of 16 amino acids. Trimming stripped 2 bases from V and 0 bases from J, with 11 bases between. The V gene's germline CDR1 is MDHEN and CDR2 SYDVKM. This clone was seen more than once but under ten times.

This TCR was recovered from a woman aged 25 to 45 with acute COVID-19. The rearrangement uses TRBV28 and TRBJ2-1; D is possibly TRBD2 (6 bases). The sequencing input was PBMCs or T cells enriched from blood (not recorded which). CDR3 in amino acids: CASSLAGGSSYNEQFF. For the CDR3, the DNA is TGTGCCAGCAGTTTAGCTGGGGGGAGCTCCTACAATGAGCAGTTCTTC.